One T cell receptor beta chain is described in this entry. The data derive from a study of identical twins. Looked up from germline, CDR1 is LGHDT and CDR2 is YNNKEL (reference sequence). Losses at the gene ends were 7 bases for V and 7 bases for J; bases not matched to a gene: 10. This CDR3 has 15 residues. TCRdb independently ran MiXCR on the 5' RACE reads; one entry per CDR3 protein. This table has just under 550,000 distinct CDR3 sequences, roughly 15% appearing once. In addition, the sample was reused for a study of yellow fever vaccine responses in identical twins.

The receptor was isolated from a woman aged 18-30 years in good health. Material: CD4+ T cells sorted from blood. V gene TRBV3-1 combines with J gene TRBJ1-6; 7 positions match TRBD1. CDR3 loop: CASKSRTGSNSPLHF. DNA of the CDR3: TGTGCCAGCAAGTCCCGGACAGGCTCGAATTCACCCCTCCACTTT.